This TCR beta chain was sequenced during a study of beta chain features in type 1 diabetes. Study-wide context: All of the samples together had 85 million to 140 million sorted cells examined. Overall study findings and caveats: The study found moderately but significantly shorter TCRB CDR3s in all four CD4+ subsets of Type 1 diabetes patients. Cells that show high TCR expression could be over-represented by cDNA sequencing.

As every portion of the isolated RNA was reverse transcribed, the sequencing read expressed TCRB transcripts. The table came from immunoSEQ multiplex PCR; TCRdb's copy has only in-frame clones and leaves some out. The top ten hold over 0.95% of the sample, which has more than 300,000 clones, 9.3% seen once. Germline-derived CDR1 and CDR2 are MNHEY and SMNVEV (reference sequence). Trimming cost V 6 bases and J 4 bases, with 15 bases left between them. This CDR3 region has 14 residues. As to this clone: Its antigen is as yet unknown.

The chain carries TRBV27 and TRBJ1-1; TRBD1 is a possible D gene (5 bases). Material: central memory CD4+ T cells from blood. This clonotype was sampled from a man aged 25-45 years with type 1 diabetes. CDR3: CASRSRAFGTEAFF. Here the CDR3 DNA reads TGTGCCAGCAGATCCAGGGCGTTTGGCACTGAAGCTTTCTTT.